What follows is one T cell receptor (beta chain) and its context. Its antigen is undetermined. The germline gives CDR1 PRHDT, CDR2 FYEKMQ (reference sequence). The CDR3 runs to 16 residues. The junction had 9 bases not matched to a gene; V was cut back by 3 bases and J by 6 bases. These data belong to a study of Ad26.COV2.S vaccination and SARS-CoV-2 variants. Findings of the study overall: Recipients given vaccine exceeded placebo recipients in spike-specific TCR breadth. Recipients of vaccine and of placebo showed similar breadth of their non-spike TCR repertoires. Using TCR breadth and depth analyses may have led to underestimated total T cell responses. Vaccinees reportedly had broad spike-specific CD8+ and CD4+ T cell responses.

The assay was immunoSEQ multiplex PCR, and TCRdb's table has in-frame clones only and misses some. The sample has around 370,000 clones, around 90% seen once; the top ten hold around 4.2%. V and J are TRBV13 and TRBJ1-1; 11 nucleotides match TRBD1. The sequenced sample was peripheral blood, obtained after recovery from COVID-19. This TCR derives from a human donor who had recovered from COVID-19. For the CDR3, the DNA is TGTGCCAGCAGCTTCGCCTCCGGGACAGGGGGTTCTGAAGCTTTCTTT. The encoded protein is CASSFASGTGGSEAFF.